One and the same sample provided the 27 T cell receptor beta chains below, sequenced in a study of Graves' ophthalmopathy and Graves' hyperthyroidism. Researchers took RNA transcripts and amplified TCR beta CDR3 regions from them. Second-round multiplex PCR came after a first-round RT-PCR that employed HTBI primers. TCRdb called the multiplex PCR reads again in MiXCR, with one record for every CDR3 protein. The sample carries about 740,000 distinct CDR3 sequences, approximately 40% recorded once. What was sequenced was peripheral blood. Every receptor here comes from an adult man with Graves' ophthalmopathy.

The rearrangement links TRBV5-1 to TRBJ2-7; D assignment may be TRBD1 or TRBD2 (6 bases each). Trimming took off 4 bases at V and 3 bases at J, with 14 bases between the two ends. The germline V gene encodes CDR1 SGHRS and CDR2 YFSETQ. This CDR3 has 14 amino acids. The CDR3 nucleotides read TGCGCCAGCAGCCCTACCGGGGGCTACTACGAGCAGTACTTC. This gives the protein CASSPTGGYYEQYF.

The J gene is TRBJ1-5, the V gene TRBV10-1, with 10 bases identical to TRBD1. CDR1 is WNHNN and CDR2 is SYGVQD in the germline V gene (reference sequence). The CDR3 has 21 residues. Unmatched junction bases numbered 19, after V lost 3 bases and J lost 2 bases. The chain's CDR3 is CASSESSRDRGVQYRNQPQHF. CDR3 in DNA: TGCGCCAGCAGTGAATCGTCCCGGGACAGGGGCGTTCAATATCGCAATCAGCCCCAGCATTTT.

V gene TRBV15 combines with J gene TRBJ2-3, with D possibly matching TRBD1 (6 bases). Germline CDR1 and CDR2: LNHNV and YYDKDF (reference sequence). Trimming shortened V by 5 bases and J by 10 bases, and 13 bases separated the two germline ends. The CDR3 consists of 12 residues. CDR3 amino acids: CATSETGWPQYF. The CDR3 nucleotides read TGTGCCACCAGCGAAACAGGGTGGCCGCAGTATTTT.

This clonotype was seen once. The chain's CDR3 is CASRERANYGYTF. CDR3 nucleotides: TGTGCCAGCAGGGAGAGAGCTAACTATGGCTACACCTTC. The chain links TRBV19 to TRBJ1-2, with D possibly TRBD1 on 5 matching bases. The V gene's germline CDR1 is LNHDA and CDR2 SQIVND (reference sequence). CDR3 length: 13 amino acids. V dropped 9 bases and J dropped 0 bases, with 11 bases sitting between them. Combining the CDR3 with reference TRBV19 and TRBJ1-2 gives the whole variable domain DGGITQSPKYLFRKEGQNVTLSCEQNLNHDAMYWYRQDPGQGLRLIYYSQIVNDFQKGDIAEGYSVSREKKESFPLTVTSAQKNPTAFYLCASRERANYGYTFGSGTRLTVV.

A remark on this clonotype: One junction end does not reproduce the germline sequence, and a read error may be involved. V gene TRBV25-1 combines with J gene TRBJ1-4; D perhaps matches TRBD1 (6 bases). The CDR3 is 12 residues long. Germline V CDR1 and CDR2: MGHDK, SYGVNS. CDR3 protein: CARGGRGEKLLF. CDR3 in DNA: TGTGCCAGGGGGGGGCGCGGTGAAAAACTGCTTTTT.

Notes on this clonotype: This could be a read error, since a much larger clone is one nucleotide away. The rearrangement uses TRBV11-1 and TRBJ1-2, with D hard to call. Per germline, CDR1 SGHAT and CDR2 FQDESV (reference sequence). The ends were cut back, 1 base at V and 2 bases at J, with 5 bases in the middle. This CDR3 is built from 13 residues. The CDR3 sequence is CASSLVRNYGYTF. CDR3 DNA sequence: TGTGCCAGCAGCTTAGTCAGAAACTATGGCTACACCTTC.

J is TRBJ2-7 and V is TRBV5-6, with 12 bases lining up with TRBD2. Germline trimming cut 5 bases from V and 4 bases from J; bases unmatched to any gene: 4. The CDR3 is 14 residues long. The germline V gene encodes CDR1 SGHDT and CDR2 YYEEEE. CDR3 sequence: CASRSGLAGYEQYF. DNA for the CDR3: TGTGCCAGCAGATCTGGACTAGCGGGATACGAGCAGTACTTC.

The V and J genes are TRBV15 and TRBJ2-7; D is unresolved. The end of the DNA is better explained by TRBJ2-1, so the J call may be wrong. The CDR3 has 12 residues. CDR1 is LNHNV and CDR2 is YYDKDF in the germline V gene (reference sequence). CDR3 amino acids: CATSRGGDEQFF. The CDR3 DNA reads as TGTGCCACCAGCAGAGGTGGGGATGAGCAGTTCTTC.

This clonotype was counted ten times or more. The chain couples TRBV2 to TRBJ1-2, with TRBD1 matching 8 bases. This CDR3 spans 14 amino acids. V lost 4 bases and J lost 2; bases outside the gene matches: 3. CDR1 is SNHLY, CDR2 FYNNEI, per germline. The CDR3 region has the DNA TGTGCCAGCAGTGCGGACAGGGCGAACTATGGCTACACCTTC. It yields the protein CASSADRANYGYTF.

The chain links TRBV2 to TRBJ1-6; D ambiguous. V was trimmed by 2 bases and J by 11 bases, leaving 10 bases between them. Germline CDR1 is SNHLY and CDR2 is FYNNEI. The CDR3 has 13 residues. CDR3 nucleotide sequence: TGTGCCAGCAGTGAATCTTACGGCCCACCCCTCCACTTT. Residues: CASSESYGPPLHF.

The V call is TRBV20-1, the J call TRBJ2-7, with TRBD2 matching over 7 bases. From germline, CDR1 is DFQATT and CDR2 SNEGSKA (reference sequence). This CDR3 region has 14 residues. V lost 6 bases to trimming and J lost 7 bases; unmatched junction nucleotides: 15. For the CDR3, the DNA is TGCAGTGCGAAAGCGGGGACCAGCATGCGAGAGCAGTACTTC. The encoded protein is CSAKAGTSMREQYF.

On this clonotype itself: A much larger clone sits a single nucleotide away, making a read error possible. The V call is TRBV14, the J call TRBJ2-7; 9 bases agree with TRBD1. CDR3 length: 16 amino acids. Unmatched junction bases numbered 8, after V lost 2 bases and J lost 3 bases. The V gene's germline CDR1 is SGHDN and CDR2 FVKESK. The CDR3 bases are TGTGCCAGCAGCCAACAACCGGGACAGGGAGACTACGAGCAGTACTTC. Its protein is CASSQQPGQGDYEQYF. The full variable domain, with the rest looked up from reference TRBV14 and TRBJ2-7, is EAGVTQFPSHSVIEKGQTVTLRCDPISGHDNLYWYRRVMGKEIKFLLHFVKESKQDESGMPNNRFLAERTGGTYSTLKVQPAELEDSGVYFCASSQQPGQGDYEQYFGPGTRLTVT.

This clonotype was seen a handful of times. The J gene is TRBJ2-7, the V gene TRBV4-1; 7 positions agree with TRBD1. Germline CDR1 is MGHRA and CDR2 is YSYEKL. CDR3 length: 15 amino acids. V was pared by 0 bases and J by 4 bases, with 6 bases of the junction left unmatched. For the CDR3, the DNA is TGCGCCAGCAGCCAAGAAGGGCAGGGGGATTACGAGCAGTACTTC. It translates to CASSQEGQGDYEQYF.

There are a few counts of this clonotype. The chain is built from TRBV6-5 and TRBJ1-5; 11 bases line up with TRBD1. Germline V CDR1 and CDR2: MNHEY, SVGAGI. This CDR3 contains 15 residues. After removal of 3 bases from V and 7 bases from J, the junction contained 5 bases not matched to a gene. The CDR3 loop reads CASSYRGQGGQPQHF. CDR3 DNA sequence: TGTGCCAGCAGTTATAGGGGACAGGGGGGCCAGCCCCAGCATTTT.

The rearrangement links TRBV5-6 to TRBJ1-6, with TRBD1 matching 7 bases. Germline assignment: CDR1 SGHDT and CDR2 YYEEEE. Trimming took 3 bases from V and 8 from J; bases not matched to a gene: 5. The CDR3 contains 14 residues. The CDR3 DNA sequence: TGTGCCAGCAGCTCCGGGACAGCGGATTCACCCCTCCACTTT. It yields the protein CASSSGTADSPLHF.

In this sample, this clonotype turned up many times. The chain couples TRBV5-6 to TRBJ2-7; no reliable D call. Deletions cut 2 bases from V and 4 bases from J, with 10 bases between. Looked up from germline, CDR1 is SGHDT and CDR2 is YYEEEE. This CDR3 is built from 13 residues. This CDR3 is CASSFTPIYEQYF. CDR3 nucleotides: TGTGCCAGCAGCTTCACACCGATATACGAGCAGTACTTC. Variable domain in full (rest from reference TRBV5-6 and TRBJ2-7): DAGVTQSPTHLIKTRGQQVTLRCSPKSGHDTVSWYQQALGQGPQFIFQYYEEEERQRGNFPDRFSGHQFPNYSSELNVNALLLGDSALYLCASSFTPIYEQYFGPGTRLTVT.

Details on this clonotype: Compared with germline, one end of the junction differs, possibly owing to a read error. This rearrangement joins TRBV10-2 to TRBJ2-5; D not resolved. Germline assignment: CDR1 WSHSY and CDR2 SAAADI. The CDR3 consists of 13 residues. CDR3 sequence reads: CASSLLRRETQYF. Written as DNA, the CDR3 is TGTGCCAGCAGTTTATTACGGCGGGAGACCCAGTACTTC.

To note about this clonotype: The junction shows a germline mismatch at one end, possibly a read error. V gene TRBV20-1 combines with J gene TRBJ1-1; D is ambiguous. CDR1 is DFQATT, CDR2 SNEGSKA, per germline (reference sequence). This CDR3 region has 11 residues. CDR3: CSARVNAEAFF. CDR3 bases: TGCAGTGCTAGGGTGAACGCTGAAGCTTTCTTT.

This clonotype was counted many times. The rearrangement uses TRBV29-1 and TRBJ2-2, with D uncertain. This CDR3 comprises 12 residues. With 8 bases removed from V and 3 bases from J, the gap between germline ends came to 10 bases. The germline V gene has CDR1 SQVTM and CDR2 ANQGSEA. The CDR3 spells CSQEPDTGELFF. The CDR3 nucleotides are TGCAGCCAAGAGCCTGACACCGGGGAGCTGTTTTTT.

The gene calls are TRBV7-9 and TRBJ2-7; D gene unclear. The CDR3 loop spans 14 amino acids. V was pared by 3 bases and J by 7 bases, with 16 bases between. Per germline, CDR1 SEHNR and CDR2 FQNEAQ (reference sequence). CDR3 protein: CASSFSIVVGEQYF. As DNA, the CDR3 is TGTGCCAGCAGCTTTTCGATAGTCGTGGGAGAGCAGTACTTC. Drawing the rest from reference TRBV7-9 and TRBJ2-7, the complete variable domain is DTGVSQNPRHKITKRGQNVTFRCDPISEHNRLYWYRQTLGQGPEFLTYFQNEAQLEKSRLLSDRFSAERPKGSFSTLEIQRTEQGDSAMYLCASSFSIVVGEQYFGPGTRLTVT.

J is TRBJ2-3 and V is TRBV9; D is unclear. V lost 4 bases and J 3 bases, leaving 6 bases between the germline ends. The CDR3 totals 12 residues. CDR1 is SGDLS, CDR2 YYNGEE, per germline. The CDR3: CASSPGTDTQYF. CDR3 nucleotides: TGTGCCAGCAGCCCTGGGACAGATACGCAGTATTTT.

The CDR3: CASSRGQGQGKLFF. CDR3 sequence (DNA): TGTGCCAGCAGCCGAGGACAGGGGCAGGGAAAACTGTTTTTT. The chain uses TRBV3-1 and TRBJ1-4; 9 bases agree with TRBD1. Germline assignment: CDR1 LGHDT and CDR2 YNNKEL (reference sequence). V trimming: 4 bases; J trimming: 10 bases; junction bases outside the gene matches: 7. The CDR3 extends over 14 amino acids.

The chain carries TRBV24-1 and TRBJ1-5, with D possibly being TRBD1 (6 bases). Germline V lookup: CDR1 KGHDR, CDR2 SFDVKD. The germline V and J ends were trimmed by 6 bases and 0 bases, with 14 bases remaining between them. This CDR3 region has 16 residues. The CDR3, as DNA: TGTGCCACCAGTAACCCGGACAGTTATAGCAATCAGCCCCAGCATTTT. It encodes CATSNPDSYSNQPQHF.

This clonotype showed up many times. V is TRBV10-3 and J is TRBJ2-7; the match to TRBD2 covers 10 bases. The CDR3 length is 15 residues. J lost 2 bases, V lost 0 bases, and 1 base had no gene match. Germline CDR1 reads ENHRY; CDR2 reads SYGVKD. The CDR3 reads CAISESGLATYEQYF. In DNA, the CDR3 is TGTGCCATCAGTGAGTCGGGACTAGCGACCTACGAGCAGTACTTC.

As for this clonotype: Possible read error: a much larger clone is one base away. The chain has TRBV2 and TRBJ2-7, with 13 bases that match TRBD2. Germline values: CDR1 SNHLY, CDR2 FYNNEI. This CDR3 has 16 amino acids. For the CDR3, the DNA is TGTGCCAGCATGGAGCCGGGACTAGCGGGGATCTACGAGCGGTACTTC. Encoded protein: CASMEPGLAGIYERYF.

The chain combines TRBV2 with TRBJ1-2; D perhaps matches TRBD1 (5 bases). Germline assignment: CDR1 SNHLY and CDR2 FYNNEI. Trimming left V 5 bases short and J 8 bases short, with 18 bases between. This CDR3 contains 14 residues. As DNA, the CDR3 is TGTGCCAGCAGTCACGCCGGGACTAGCGGGGGCTACACCTTC. Its translation: CASSHAGTSGGYTF.

This clonotype was counted only a few times. The chain is built from TRBV14 and TRBJ2-5; D may match TRBD1 or TRBD2 (5 bases each). Trimming left V 1 base short and J 4 bases short, with 13 bases between. The CDR3 covers 15 residues. Germline CDR1 is SGHDN and CDR2 is FVKESK. CDR3 protein: CASSQGGPVGETQYF. The CDR3 nucleotides are TGTGCCAGCAGCCAAGGGGGACCTGTTGGAGAGACCCAGTACTTC.